Following are 24 T cell receptor beta chains from one sample sequenced in a study of CD8+ T cells in alopecia areata. The treatment was: oral pan-JAK inhibitor, 5-10 mg twice daily. Investigators isolated RNA and reverse transcribed it into cDNA to act as the sequencing template. Using immunoSEQ multiplex PCR, the repertoire was profiled, and TCRdb retains in-frame clones only, with some absent. The table lists around 100,000 clones, about nine tenths of them singletons. The sample here was CD8+ T cells sorted from blood, taken around week 34, from a patient treated with tofacitinib. The source is a human donor with alopecia areata.

The V and J genes are TRBV5-1 and TRBJ2-7; either TRBD1 or TRBD2 may supply D (5 bases each). The V and J ends lost 5 bases and 2 bases respectively, with 17 bases between them. This CDR3 has 15 residues. Germline V gene sequence: CDR1 SGHRS, CDR2 YFSETQ. The CDR3 spells CASSPGTQGPYEQYF. As DNA, the CDR3 is TGCGCCAGCAGTCCCGGGACCCAGGGCCCCTACGAGCAGTACTTC. Supplemented by reference TRBV5-1 and TRBJ2-7, the full variable domain reads KAGVTQTPRYLIKTRGQQVTLSCSPISGHRSVSWYQQTPGQGLQFLFEYFSETQRNKGNFPGRFSGRQFSNSRSEMNVSTLELGDSALYLCASSPGTQGPYEQYFGPGTRLTVT.

J is TRBJ2-2 and V is TRBV13, with D tentatively TRBD1 (6 bases). V lost 1 base and J 5 bases, leaving 11 bases between the germline ends. CDR1 PRHDT and CDR2 FYEKMQ come from the germline V gene (reference sequence). CDR3 length equals 15 residues. The CDR3 is CASSLAPGVTGELFF. The DNA of the CDR3 is TGTGCCAGCAGCTTAGCCCCAGGGGTTACCGGGGAGCTGTTTTTT. Combining the CDR3 with reference TRBV13 and TRBJ2-2 gives the whole variable domain AAGVIQSPRHLIKEKRETATLKCYPIPRHDTVYWYQQGPGQDPQFLISFYEKMQSDKGSIPDRFSAQQFSDYHSELNMSSLELGDSALYFCASSLAPGVTGELFFGEGSRLTVL.

The chain combines TRBV29-1 with TRBJ2-7; D call uncertain. Germline CDR1 and CDR2: SQVTM and ANQGSEA. CDR3 length equals 13 residues. V was clipped by 4 bases and J by 0 bases, with 10 bases between them. The CDR3 DNA reads TGCAGCGTTGTCGCAAGTGACTCCTACGAGCAGTACTTC. Protein product: CSVVASDSYEQYF.

The chain joins TRBV5-6 to TRBJ2-5; TRBD2 aligns across 12 bases. The J call could be wrong; TRBJ2-7 is a better fit for the DNA end. In germline, CDR1 is SGHDT, CDR2 YYEEEE. The CDR3 spans 15 residues. This chain's CDR3 is CASSLLAGGSYEQYF. The CDR3 DNA sequence: TGTGCCAGCAGCTTACTAGCGGGGGGCTCCTACGAGCAGTACTTC.

The gene calls are TRBV5-4 and TRBJ2-7; tentatively, D is TRBD1 (6 bases). CDR1 is SGHNT, CDR2 YYREEE, per germline (reference sequence). This CDR3 region has 15 residues. V gave up 0 bases and J gave up 5 bases, with 15 bases separating them. CDR3 sequence reads: CASSLENREGDEQYF. The CDR3 DNA reads TGTGCCAGCAGCTTGGAAAACCGCGAGGGGGACGAGCAGTACTTC.

The V and J genes are TRBV5-6 and TRBJ2-5, with D perhaps given as TRBD1 or TRBD2 (5 bases each). Germline loops: CDR1 SGHDT, CDR2 YYEEEE. The CDR3 contains 14 residues. Trimming stripped 3 bases from V and 5 bases from J, with 14 bases between. CDR3 coding DNA: TGTGCCAGCAGCTGGGGGATTTCTGGGGAGACCCAGTACTTC. Translation gives CASSWGISGETQYF. Drawing the rest from reference TRBV5-6 and TRBJ2-5, the complete variable domain is DAGVTQSPTHLIKTRGQQVTLRCSPKSGHDTVSWYQQALGQGPQFIFQYYEEEERQRGNFPDRFSGHQFPNYSSELNVNALLLGDSALYLCASSWGISGETQYFGPGTRLLVL.

This chain connects TRBV19 to TRBJ1-1, with D possibly TRBD1 on 5 matching bases. This CDR3 region has 11 residues. Trimming shortened V by 9 bases and J by 8 bases, and 13 bases separated the two germline ends. Germline CDR1 LNHDA, CDR2 SQIVND (reference sequence). The CDR3 nucleotides are TGTGCCAGCTCATGGGGGGACGAAGCTTTCTTT. Its protein product is CASSWGDEAFF.

The V gene is TRBV5-4, the J gene TRBJ2-1, with 8 bases lining up with TRBD2. The CDR3 is 15 residues long. Trimming removed 4 bases from V and 2 bases from J; junction bases left unmatched: 5. CDR1 is SGHNT, CDR2 YYREEE, per germline (reference sequence). Here the CDR3 DNA reads TGTGCCAGCAGCACTAGCGGTCTAACCTACAATGAGCAGTTCTTC. This codes for CASSTSGLTYNEQFF.

The genes are TRBV5-1 and TRBJ2-1; D perhaps matches TRBD2 (5 bases). CDR1 and CDR2 (germline): SGHRS, YFSETQ. Between the trimmed V and J ends, which lost 0 bases and 1 base, there was a span of 11 bases. There are 16 residues in the CDR3. CDR3 amino acids: CASSLGTGSSYNEQFF. The CDR3 region has the DNA TGCGCCAGCAGCTTGGGGACGGGGTCGTCCTACAATGAGCAGTTCTTC.

The gene calls are TRBV9 and TRBJ1-4; TRBD1 matches 7 bases. Germline V gives CDR1 SGDLS, CDR2 YYNGEE. V gave up 3 bases and J gave up 7 bases; unmatched junction bases: 9. This CDR3 comprises 15 residues. The chain's CDR3 is CASSGPDRASEKLFF. CDR3 sequence (DNA): TGTGCCAGCAGCGGACCTGACAGGGCGAGTGAAAAACTGTTTTTT.

This rearrangement joins TRBV9 to TRBJ2-7; a possible D gene is TRBD1 (6 bases). Per the germline V gene, CDR1 is SGDLS and CDR2 is YYNGEE. V lost 3 bases to trimming and J lost 7 bases, with 11 bases between them. This CDR3 has 12 amino acids. CDR3 in DNA: TGTGCCAGCAGCGCACAGGGTTGGGAGCAGTACTTC. Encoded protein: CASSAQGWEQYF.

The genes are TRBV7-9 and TRBJ2-7; 8 bases fit TRBD1. This CDR3 comprises 16 residues. Germline V CDR1 and CDR2: SEHNR, FQNEAQ (reference sequence). V lost 1 base, J lost 5 bases, and 10 bases stayed unmatched. The CDR3 coding sequence is TGTGCCAGCAGCTTAGTAATGGCAGGGGGCAACGACGAGCAGTACTTC. Protein: CASSLVMAGGNDEQYF.

The gene calls are TRBV4-1 and TRBJ1-2, with a weak D call TRBD1 (5 bases). The germline CDR1 and CDR2 sequences are MGHRA and YSYEKL. Trimming took 0 bases from V and 5 from J, leaving 16 bases between them. This CDR3 is 16 amino acids long. For the CDR3, the DNA is TGCGCCAGCAGCCAAGAACAGGCAGGGAATACTTATGGCTACACCTTC. Residues: CASSQEQAGNTYGYTF.

V usage is TRBV13 and J usage is TRBJ1-1; 8 nucleotides align to TRBD1. V trimming: 4 bases; J trimming: 3 bases; junction bases outside the gene matches: 7. Germline CDR1 and CDR2: PRHDT and FYEKMQ (reference sequence). The CDR3 extends over 15 amino acids. CDR3 residues: CASSSETGGDTEAFF. CDR3 bases: TGTGCCAGCAGCTCCGAAACAGGGGGGGACACTGAAGCTTTCTTT.

The genes are TRBV27 and TRBJ2-7; the match to TRBD2 covers 13 bases. The V gene's germline CDR1 is MNHEY and CDR2 SMNVEV (reference sequence). The trim removed 4 bases at V and 6 bases at J, leaving 6 bases unmatched. The CDR3 extends over 15 amino acids. This CDR3 is CASSSGLAGVREQYF. The DNA of the CDR3 is TGTGCCAGCAGTTCCGGACTAGCGGGGGTACGCGAGCAGTACTTC.

This clone was counted once. J is TRBJ2-1 and V is TRBV7-2; TRBD2 matches 13 bases. Germline V gene lookup returns CDR1 SGHTA and CDR2 FQGNSA. J was trimmed by 4 bases and V by 2 bases; bases with no gene match: 5. The length of the CDR3 is 17 residues. DNA for the CDR3: TGTGCCAGCAGCTTAACTAGCGGGGGGGCGCTGTACAATGAGCAGTTCTTC. Its protein product is CASSLTSGGALYNEQFF.

The genes are TRBV15 and TRBJ1-5; 7 bases align to TRBD1. CDR3 size: 15 residues. Germline V CDR1 and CDR2: LNHNV, YYDKDF (reference sequence). The V segment lost 0 bases and the J segment 4 bases; nucleotides outside the gene matches: 3. The CDR3 nucleotides read TGTGCCACCAGCAGAGACGGGGACAGAAATCAGCCCCAGCATTTT. Translation: CATSRDGDRNQPQHF.

This chain joins TRBV4-1 and TRBJ2-1; TRBD2 matches at 14 bases. V lost 4 bases to trimming and J lost 8 bases; unmatched junction nucleotides: 7. Germline loops: CDR1 MGHRA, CDR2 YSYEKL. This CDR3 has 16 amino acids. CDR3 nucleotides: TGCGCCAGCAGCCTGAGACCGGGACTAGCGGGGGATGAGCAGTTCTTC. Translation gives CASSLRPGLAGDEQFF.

The genes are TRBV25-1 and TRBJ1-1; no clear D gene. CDR3 size: 11 residues. Germline loops: CDR1 MGHDK, CDR2 SYGVNS. Trimming took off 8 bases at V and 1 base at J, with 5 bases between the two ends. CDR3 amino acids: CASEENTEAFF. CDR3 coding DNA: TGTGCCAGCGAAGAGAACACTGAAGCTTTCTTT. Drawing the rest from reference TRBV25-1 and TRBJ1-1, the complete variable domain is EADIYQTPRYLVIGTGKKITLECSQTMGHDKMYWYQQDPGMELHLIHYSYGVNSTEKGDLSSESTVSRIRTEHFPLTLESARPSHTSQYLCASEENTEAFFGQGTRLTVV.

This clone was recorded only once. The J gene is TRBJ2-7, the V gene TRBV15; D uncertain. CDR1 and CDR2 from the germline V gene are LNHNV and YYDKDF (reference sequence). The germline V and J ends were trimmed by 4 bases and 3 bases, with 7 bases remaining between them. This CDR3 has 12 residues. The CDR3 DNA reads as TGTGCCACCAGCAATAGTGGCTACGAGCAGTACTTC. It encodes CATSNSGYEQYF.

V gene TRBV11-2 combines with J gene TRBJ2-2; possibly TRBD2 for D (6 bases). The CDR3 covers 15 residues. Trimming shortened V by 3 bases and J by 0 bases, and 8 bases separated the two germline ends. CDR1 and CDR2 from the germline V gene are SGHAT and FQNNGV. CDR3 nucleotide sequence: TGTGCCAGCAGCTTGGAGGGTACGAACACCGGGGAGCTGTTTTTT. Protein product: CASSLEGTNTGELFF.

The chain couples TRBV11-2 to TRBJ1-1; D not certain. Trimming pared 0 bases from V and 11 bases from J, leaving 4 bases between. This CDR3 has 10 amino acids. CDR1 is SGHAT and CDR2 is FQNNGV in the germline V gene. The DNA for the CDR3 is TGTGCCAGCAGCTTAGATTCGGCTTTCTTT. Its translation: CASSLDSAFF.

V is TRBV7-2 and J is TRBJ2-1, with 7 bases fitting TRBD2. V lost 1 base to trimming and J lost 6 bases; unmatched junction nucleotides: 6. The CDR3 has 15 residues. Germline V gives CDR1 SGHTA, CDR2 FQGNSA. This CDR3 is CASSLVSGGVNEQFF. The CDR3 DNA sequence: TGTGCCAGCAGCTTAGTGTCGGGAGGAGTCAATGAGCAGTTCTTC. Full variable domain (missing parts from reference TRBV7-2 and TRBJ2-1): GAGVSQSPSNKVTEKGKDVELRCDPISGHTALYWYRQSLGQGLEFLIYFQGNSAPDKSGLPSDRFSAERTGGSVSTLTIQRTQQEDSAVYLCASSLVSGGVNEQFFGPGTRLTVL.

The chain is built from TRBV9 and TRBJ2-3, with TRBD2 matching 8 bases. The germline V gene encodes CDR1 SGDLS and CDR2 YYNGEE. The V and J ends lost 7 bases and 0 bases, in that order; junction bases with no gene match: 4. The CDR3 loop spans 14 amino acids. CDR3 sequence: CASDGGASTDTQYF. The CDR3 nucleotides are TGTGCCAGCGACGGGGGGGCTAGCACAGATACGCAGTATTTT.